The rows below give T cell receptor beta chains drawn from one sample of a study of response to subunit inactivated influenza vaccine. TCRdb re-derived calls from the RT-PCR reads in MiXCR, one entry per CDR3 protein. The sample yields around 850,000 distinct CDR3 sequences, about 18% seen once. The starting material was PBMCs from blood, obtained roughly 5 days after vaccination. Receptors were obtained from a man aged 50-60 years who received an inactivated influenza vaccine. Both conserved end residues are part of each CDR3. The D gene is left open where the match is weak.

TRBJ2-7 . TRBV10-1 CASSESGVPYEQYF
TRBJ2-3 TRBD2 TRBV20-1 CSAPGGAGGPPLTDTQYF
TRBJ2-3 TRBD2 TRBV20-1 CSARGIPGLAGEQGGTDTQYF
TRBJ1-1 . TRBV4-2 CASSQAGQLGTEAFF
TRBJ2-1 . TRBV2 CASSIGGSAYNEQFF
TRBJ2-1 TRBD2 TRBV5-1 CASRGTSGGPNEQFF
TRBJ2-1 TRBD2 TRBV7-9 CASHLAGSYNEQFF
TRBJ1-1 . TRBV9 CASSVVAGPNTEAFF
TRBJ1-5 . TRBV7-9 CASSWDGFKPQHF
TRBJ2-5 TRBD2 TRBV7-9 CASSWTSGLQETQYF
TRBJ2-7 . TRBV12-3/TRBV12-4 CASSLKRGISYEQYF
TRBJ2-1 . TRBV28 CASTTARTGNNEQFF
TRBJ1-2 . TRBV10-2 CASSEWSSMGYTF
TRBJ2-3 . TRBV5-1 CASSLDSRTDTQYF
TRBJ2-1 . TRBV25-1 CASSGQRARAYNEQFF
TRBJ1-2 TRBD1 TRBV20-1 CSARQGRNGYTF
TRBJ1-5 . TRBV6-5 CASSYSVSPSNQPQHF
TRBJ2-4 . TRBV7-8 CASSLETILAKNIQYF
TRBJ2-7 TRBD1 TRBV15 CATSRRTGTYEQYF
TRBJ2-7 TRBD2 TRBV6-1 CASRTPSGRVYEQYF
TRBJ1-5 . TRBV27 CASSFGINQPQHF
TRBJ1-1 . TRBV5-1 CASSLLERGFKNTEAFF
TRBJ2-7 . TRBV12-3/TRBV12-4 CASSQGTRVSEQYF
TRBJ2-7 TRBD1 TRBV20-1 CSASDRVGSYEQYF
TRBJ1-4 . TRBV9 CASSASTGTNEKLFF
TRBJ2-2 . TRBV10-3 CAISDRSNTGELFF
TRBJ2-5 TRBD2 TRBV9 CASSVGVAGGPGLETQYF
TRBJ2-3 TRBD2 TRBV20-1 CSPTPGGNTDTQYF
TRBJ1-2 TRBD1 TRBV27 CASRKGQGYGYTF
TRBJ2-1 . TRBV10-3 CAISEQGMGGPYNEQFF
TRBJ2-5 TRBD2 TRBV12-3/TRBV12-4 CASSLAGTSRIETQYF
TRBJ2-1 . TRBV15 CATSTERGIIEQFF
TRBJ1-6 . TRBV20-1 CSARRTNSPLHF
TRBJ2-7 TRBD1 TRBV20-1 CSASEAGGMYEQYF
TRBJ1-2 . TRBV9 CASSAGYAGGYTF
TRBJ1-6 TRBD1 TRBV6-1 CASSETGEGSPLHF
TRBJ2-6 . TRBV9 CASSVRGGANVLTF
TRBJ1-4 . TRBV29-1 CSVGNTDEKLFF
TRBJ2-7 . TRBV7-9 CASSLGARDREQYF
TRBJ2-1 TRBD2 TRBV10-3 CAINTGLAGGNEQFF
TRBJ2-5 TRBD1 TRBV24-1 CATAGGRETQYF
TRBJ2-7 . TRBV7-9 CASSLQSGGYEQYF
TRBJ2-2 TRBD1 TRBV19 CASNQGAGTGELFF
TRBJ1-5 . TRBV20-1 CSAREAYQPQHF
TRBJ2-2 . TRBV7-2 CASSHEWGNTGELFF
TRBJ2-1 . TRBV7-3 CASSPSGGNEQFF
TRBJ2-5 . TRBV29-1 CSVDLGVGTQYF
TRBJ1-2 . TRBV7-2 CASSLEYGLYGYTF
TRBJ1-2 . TRBV9 CASSVDQNYGYTF
TRBJ2-7 . TRBV28 CASSQPRRISYEQYF
TRBJ2-2 . TRBV12-3/TRBV12-4 CASSFVGGPTGELFF
TRBJ2-3 TRBD1 TRBV9 CASSVGRDRATDTQYF
TRBJ1-1 . TRBV12-3/TRBV12-4 CASSLNSGMNTEAFF
TRBJ2-1 TRBD2 TRBV4-2 CASSHRLVGGRANNEQFF